The 27 T cell receptor beta chains below come from one sample, sequenced in a study of T cells in Graves' hyperthyroidism and ophthalmopathy. TCR beta CDR3 regions were amplified from RNA transcripts. HTBI primers were used for first-round RT-PCR of the TCR CDR3. TCRdb independently ran MiXCR on the multiplex PCR reads; one entry per CDR3 protein. The sample has hundreds of thousands of distinct CDR3 sequences, about 19% seen once; the top ten hold under 45%. The sample taken for sequencing was blood. These receptors came from a man aged 50-59 years with Graves' ophthalmopathy.

This clonotype has a handful of counts. The CDR3 reads CASSEAGTGRTGELFF. The CDR3, as DNA: TGTGCCAGCAGCGAGGCAGGGACAGGGCGCACCGGGGAGCTGTTTTTT. This chain uses TRBV7-3 with TRBJ2-2; 9 bases agree with TRBD1. Per the germline V gene, CDR1 is SGHTA and CDR2 is FQGTGA. The junction had 8 bases not matched to a gene; V was cut back by 5 bases and J by 4 bases. CDR3 length: 16 amino acids. The full variable domain, its missing parts supplied by reference TRBV7-3 and TRBJ2-2, is GAGVSQTPSNKVTEKGKYVELRCDPISGHTALYWYRQSLGQGPEFLIYFQGTGAADDSGLPNDRFFAVRPEGSVSTLKIQRTERGDSAVYLCASSEAGTGRTGELFFGEGSRLTVL.

This chain connects TRBV28 to TRBJ2-7; TRBD1 matches at 8 bases. V trimming: 4 bases; J trimming: 2 bases; junction bases outside the gene matches: 7. Germline-derived CDR1 and CDR2 are MDHEN and SYDVKM. This CDR3 has 15 amino acids. The CDR3 reads CASSSADRDAYEQYF. As DNA, the CDR3 is TGTGCCAGCAGTTCCGCGGACAGGGATGCCTACGAGCAGTACTTC.

The V call is TRBV5-1, the J call TRBJ1-2; TRBD1 matches 7 bases. This CDR3 contains 16 residues. V shed 7 bases, J shed 2 bases, and the junction held 14 bases outside the gene matches. Germline CDR1 SGHRS, CDR2 YFSETQ. The CDR3 nucleotides read TGCGCCAGCGCACGAGGGACAGTCGCTTTAAACTATGGCTACACCTTC. This translates into CASARGTVALNYGYTF.

The chain is built from TRBV7-8 and TRBJ2-1; 7 nucleotides match TRBD1. Trimming cost V 1 base and J 7 bases; bases outside gene matches: 7. Germline CDR1 and CDR2: SGHVS and FQNEAQ. The CDR3 runs to 15 residues. The chain's CDR3 is CASSLGDSPANEQFF. CDR3 coding DNA: TGTGCCAGCAGCTTAGGGGACAGCCCCGCGAATGAGCAGTTCTTC.

In this sample, this clonotype turned up many times. The V and J genes are TRBV28 and TRBJ2-7; tentatively, D is TRBD2 (6 bases). Trimming removed 4 bases at V and 5 bases at J, with 9 bases between. The CDR3 runs to 12 residues. Germline loops: CDR1 MDHEN, CDR2 SYDVKM. The CDR3 bases are TGTGCCAGCAGTTCAGGACTAAACGAGCAGTACTTC. It specifies CASSSGLNEQYF.

This clonotype showed up just a few times. The rearrangement joins TRBV27 to TRBJ1-1; no clear D. Trimming pared 10 bases from V and 0 bases from J, leaving 12 bases between. Looked up from germline, CDR1 is MNHEY and CDR2 is SMNVEV (reference sequence). The CDR3 runs to 13 residues. CDR3 protein: CATSQVMNTEAFF. The CDR3 region has the DNA TGTGCCACCTCGCAAGTAATGAACACTGAAGCTTTCTTT.

The chain uses TRBV27 and TRBJ2-7; D possibly corresponds to TRBD1 (5 bases). In germline, CDR1 is MNHEY, CDR2 SMNVEV (reference sequence). V shed 3 bases and J shed 6 bases, with 12 bases lying between them. CDR3 size: 13 residues. CDR3 protein: CASSLSQGGEQYF. In nucleotides, the CDR3 is TGTGCCAGCAGTTTGAGTCAGGGTGGCGAGCAGTACTTC.

V and J are TRBV24-1 and TRBJ2-3, with TRBD2 matching over 8 bases. This CDR3 region has 17 residues. The germline CDR1 and CDR2 sequences are KGHDR and SFDVKD. The V gene end was trimmed by 1 base and the J gene end by 2 bases; junction bases not matched to a gene: 7. The chain's CDR3 is CATSDFGAGANTDTQYF. CDR3 DNA sequence: TGTGCCACCAGTGATTTTGGAGCGGGAGCGAACACAGATACGCAGTATTTT.

CDR3 region: CASSPDGGSGEQYF. CDR3 bases: TGTGCCAGCAGCCCGGATGGTGGGTCAGGGGAGCAGTACTTC. The rearrangement uses TRBV7-9 and TRBJ2-7, with D perhaps TRBD1 (5 bases). This CDR3 has 14 amino acids. The V gene lost 5 bases and the J gene lost 7 bases, with 18 bases spanning the gap. Looked up from germline, CDR1 is SEHNR and CDR2 is FQNEAQ (reference sequence). Drawing the rest from reference TRBV7-9 and TRBJ2-7, the complete variable domain is DTGVSQNPRHKITKRGQNVTFRCDPISEHNRLYWYRQTLGQGPEFLTYFQNEAQLEKSRLLSDRFSAERPKGSFSTLEIQRTEQGDSAMYLCASSPDGGSGEQYFGPGTRLTVT.

This clonotype was observed many times. V and J are TRBV7-8 and TRBJ1-2, with unresolved D. The CDR3 contains 15 residues. From germline, CDR1 is SGHVS and CDR2 FQNEAQ. Trimming pared 1 base from V and 2 bases from J, leaving 11 bases between. CDR3 loop: CASSLGLGINYGYTF. The CDR3 bases are TGTGCCAGCAGCTTAGGTCTGGGAATAAACTATGGCTACACCTTC.

This clonotype was seen a single time. The V call is TRBV20-1, the J call TRBJ2-7; the match to TRBD1 covers 8 bases. Judging by the DNA end, TRBJ2-1 fits better; the J call may be wrong. Germline V CDR1 and CDR2: DFQATT, SNEGSKA (reference sequence). This CDR3 is built from 13 residues. The DNA of the CDR3 is TGCAGTGCTAGAGGTCCAGGGGGCTACGAGCAGTTCTTC. Its translation: CSARGPGGYEQFF.

Turning to this clonotype: A single base separates this from a much larger clone, so it may be a read error. The chain carries TRBV28 and TRBJ2-7; tentative D call: TRBD2 (5 bases). CDR3 length: 15 amino acids. V was shortened by 8 bases and J by 0 bases, with 17 bases between the two germline ends. Germline CDR1 reads MDHEN; CDR2 reads SYDVKM. The CDR3 region has the DNA TGTGCCAGCGGTGCCCCCGGGGTGGGCTCCTACGAGCAGTACTTC. Translated: CASGAPGVGSYEQYF.

This clonotype was observed many times. J is TRBJ2-7 and V is TRBV28; 12 nucleotides agree with TRBD2. Germline CDR1 MDHEN, CDR2 SYDVKM. V was clipped by 5 bases and J by 2 bases; unmatched bases: 4. The CDR3 has 15 amino acids. The CDR3 DNA sequence: TGTGCCAGCAGTCCGACTAGCGGGAGAGCCTACGAGCAGTACTTC. It codes for CASSPTSGRAYEQYF.

The chain has TRBV3-1 and TRBJ1-5; TRBD1 aligns across 7 bases. Per germline, CDR1 LGHDT and CDR2 YNNKEL (reference sequence). The CDR3 contains 15 residues. Losses at the gene ends were 0 bases for V and 5 bases for J; bases not matched to a gene: 4. In nucleotides, the CDR3 is TGTGCCAGCAGCCAAGAACAGGGGCGGGATCAGCCCCAGCATTTT. This gives the protein CASSQEQGRDQPQHF.

This clonotype has at least ten counts. The CDR3 reads CSAERTSGILVDTQYF. The CDR3 region has the DNA TGCAGTGCAGAAAGGACTAGCGGGATTTTGGTGGATACGCAGTATTTT. The gene calls are TRBV20-1 and TRBJ2-3; 12 bases fit TRBD2. The CDR3 totals 16 residues. CDR1 and CDR2 from the germline V gene are DFQATT and SNEGSKA (reference sequence). The junction had 13 bases not matched to a gene; V was cut back by 6 bases and J by 6 bases.

The chain links TRBV24-1 to TRBJ1-5; D perhaps matches TRBD1 (5 bases). V lost 7 bases to trimming and J lost 2 bases, with 14 bases between them. This CDR3 has 15 residues. Germline assignment: CDR1 KGHDR and CDR2 SFDVKD. The CDR3 region has the DNA TGTGCCACCAGACCGGGAGGGACGGGCAATCAGCCCCAGCATTTT. Protein sequence: CATRPGGTGNQPQHF.

This clonotype was observed a few times. The V and J genes are TRBV6-1 and TRBJ2-2; perhaps TRBD1 as D (5 bases). Germline CDR1 MNHNS, CDR2 SASEGT. V lost 2 bases and J lost 0, with 10 bases in between. The CDR3 has 16 amino acids. DNA of the CDR3: TGTGCCAGCAGTGAACGACAGCCCTCGAACACCGGGGAGCTGTTTTTT. Translation: CASSERQPSNTGELFF.

This clonotype was picked up a small number of times. The chain combines TRBV9 with TRBJ2-3; possibly TRBD2 for D (5 bases). The germline CDR1 and CDR2 sequences are SGDLS and YYNGEE. With 0 bases removed from V and 5 bases from J, the gap between germline ends came to 10 bases. The CDR3 runs to 14 residues. As DNA, the CDR3 is TGTGCCAGCAGCGTAGGGGTAGGACTAGATACGCAGTATTTT. Translating it yields CASSVGVGLDTQYF. The whole variable domain, filled in from reference TRBV9 and TRBJ2-3, reads DSGVTQTPKHLITATGQRVTLRCSPRSGDLSVYWYQQSLDQGLQFLIQYYNGEERAKGNILERFSAQQFPDLHSELNLSSLELGDSALYFCASSVGVGLDTQYFGPGTRLTVL.

J is TRBJ1-1 and V is TRBV13; D call uncertain. V was pared by 7 bases and J by 0 bases, with 12 bases between. The CDR3 contains 14 residues. CDR1 PRHDT and CDR2 FYEKMQ come from the germline V gene (reference sequence). The CDR3 nucleotides read TGTGCCAGCAAAATGGAGGGAGTGAACACTGAAGCTTTCTTT. This sequence encodes CASKMEGVNTEAFF.

This chain links TRBV6-1 with TRBJ1-6, with 7 bases identical to TRBD1. CDR1 and CDR2 (germline): MNHNS, SASEGT. With 6 bases clipped from V and 2 bases from J, the junction kept 7 bases outside the gene matches. This CDR3 comprises 16 residues. CDR3 coding DNA: TGTGCCAGCAGAACCGGGACAGCTCCCTATAATTCACCCCTCCACTTT. Translating gives CASRTGTAPYNSPLHF.

This clonotype was counted at least ten times. The chain links TRBV24-1 to TRBJ2-1; TRBD1 matches 7 bases. Germline V gives CDR1 KGHDR, CDR2 SFDVKD. The CDR3 covers 15 residues. J gave up 3 bases and V 3 bases, and 4 bases lay outside the gene matches. The DNA of the CDR3 is TGTGCCACCAGTGATCCCGGACAGGTCTACAATGAGCAGTTCTTC. This sequence encodes CATSDPGQVYNEQFF.

This clonotype came up many times. The J gene is TRBJ1-1, the V gene TRBV30; D not certain. The CDR3 is 13 amino acids. Germline V lookup: CDR1 GTSNPN, CDR2 SVGIG (reference sequence). Between the trimmed V and J ends, which lost 4 bases and 5 bases, there was a span of 14 bases. The CDR3 DNA follows: TGTGCCTGGAATCCGCGGGAGCGGACTGAAGCTTTCTTT. This sequence encodes CAWNPRERTEAFF. The full variable domain, completed using reference TRBV30 and TRBJ1-1, is SQTIHQWPATLVQPVGSPLSLECTVEGTSNPNLYWYRQAAGRGLQLLFYSVGIGQISSEVPQNLSASRPQDRQFILSSKKLLLSDSGFYLCAWNPRERTEAFFGQGTRLTVV.

This clonotype was observed many times. The J gene is TRBJ1-1, the V gene TRBV7-3, with a tentative D call TRBD1 (5 bases). Trimming took off 5 bases at V and 6 bases at J, with 16 bases between the two ends. Germline V CDR1 and CDR2: SGHTA, FQGTGA. This CDR3 has 14 residues. The chain's CDR3 is CASSPSPWDAEAFF. Here the CDR3 DNA reads TGTGCCAGCAGCCCCAGCCCTTGGGACGCTGAAGCTTTCTTT.

V is TRBV20-1 and J is TRBJ2-2; D is ambiguous. The CDR3 runs 13 residues. Trimming stripped 1 base from V and 8 bases from J, with 11 bases between. Germline CDR1 and CDR2: DFQATT and SNEGSKA (reference sequence). This CDR3 is CSARADPQGELFF. CDR3 bases: TGCAGTGCTAGAGCCGACCCACAGGGGGAGCTGTTTTTT.

This clonotype was seen only a few times. The gene calls are TRBV12-5 and TRBJ2-1; tentative D call: TRBD2 (5 bases). The ends were cut back, 1 base at V and 8 bases at J, with 21 bases in the middle. In germline, CDR1 is LGHNT, CDR2 FRNRAP. The CDR3 extends over 17 amino acids. CDR3 region: CASGLAVGETLSDEQFF. CDR3 nucleotide sequence: TGTGCTAGTGGTTTGGCCGTTGGGGAGACCCTCAGCGATGAGCAGTTCTTC.

The count of this clonotype is one. The chain is built from TRBV2 and TRBJ1-2; 7 bases align to TRBD1. The CDR3 is 16 residues long. Germline CDR1 reads SNHLY; CDR2 reads FYNNEI. V lost 5 bases to trimming and J lost 7 bases; unmatched junction nucleotides: 16. The CDR3 sequence: CASSRIAGGSRSGYTF. In DNA, the CDR3 is TGTGCCAGCAGTCGGATCGCAGGGGGAAGTAGGTCTGGCTACACCTTC.

This clonotype was seen at least ten times. The rearrangement links TRBV11-2 to TRBJ2-2; 12 positions match TRBD2. V was clipped by 4 bases and J by 2 bases; unmatched bases: 14. In germline, CDR1 is SGHAT, CDR2 FQNNGV. The CDR3 totals 20 residues. This CDR3 is CASSWGGGRTSGINTGELFF. In nucleotides, the CDR3 is TGTGCCAGCAGCTGGGGCGGGGGCCGGACTAGCGGGATAAACACCGGGGAGCTGTTTTTT.